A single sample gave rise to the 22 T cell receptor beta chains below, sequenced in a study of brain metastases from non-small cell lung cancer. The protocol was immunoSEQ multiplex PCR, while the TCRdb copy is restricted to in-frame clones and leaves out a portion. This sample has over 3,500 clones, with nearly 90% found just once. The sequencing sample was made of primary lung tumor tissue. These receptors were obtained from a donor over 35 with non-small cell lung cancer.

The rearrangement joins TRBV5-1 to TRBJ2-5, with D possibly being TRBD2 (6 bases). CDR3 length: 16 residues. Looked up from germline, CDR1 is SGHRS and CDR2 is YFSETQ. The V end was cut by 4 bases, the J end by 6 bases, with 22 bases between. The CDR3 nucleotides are TGCGCCAGCAGCGGAGGGGCAGGTGGGGACGTACAGACCCAGTACTTC. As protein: CASSGGAGGDVQTQYF.

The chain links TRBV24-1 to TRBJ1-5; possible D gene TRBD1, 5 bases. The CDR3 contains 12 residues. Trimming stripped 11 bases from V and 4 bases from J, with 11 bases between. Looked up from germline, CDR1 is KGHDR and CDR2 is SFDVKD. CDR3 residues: CAIGGGNQPQHF. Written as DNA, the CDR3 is TGTGCCATCGGGGGAGGGAATCAGCCCCAGCATTTT.

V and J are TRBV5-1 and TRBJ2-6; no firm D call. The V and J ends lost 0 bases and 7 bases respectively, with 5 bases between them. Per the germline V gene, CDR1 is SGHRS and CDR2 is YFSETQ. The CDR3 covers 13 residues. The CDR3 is CASSLEGANVLTF. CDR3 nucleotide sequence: TGCGCCAGCAGCTTGGAGGGAGCCAACGTCCTGACTTTC.

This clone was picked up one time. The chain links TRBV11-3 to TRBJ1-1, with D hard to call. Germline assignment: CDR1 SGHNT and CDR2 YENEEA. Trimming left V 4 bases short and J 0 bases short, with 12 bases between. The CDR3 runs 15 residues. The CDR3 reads CASSSLGWMNTEAFF. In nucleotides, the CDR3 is TGTGCCAGCAGCTCCCTCGGTTGGATGAACACTGAAGCTTTCTTT. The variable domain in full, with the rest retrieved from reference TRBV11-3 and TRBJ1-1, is EAGVVQSPRYKIIEKKQPVAFWCNPISGHNTLYWYLQNLGQGPELLIRYENEEAVDDSQLPKDRFSAERLKGVDSTLKIQPAELGDSAVYLCASSSLGWMNTEAFFGQGTRLTVV.

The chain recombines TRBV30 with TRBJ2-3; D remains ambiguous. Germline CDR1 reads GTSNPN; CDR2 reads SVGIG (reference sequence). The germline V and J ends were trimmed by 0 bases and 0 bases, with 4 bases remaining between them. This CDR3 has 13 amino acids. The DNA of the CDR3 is TGTGCCTGGAGTGTTGGGAGCACAGATACGCAGTATTTT. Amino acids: CAWSVGSTDTQYF.

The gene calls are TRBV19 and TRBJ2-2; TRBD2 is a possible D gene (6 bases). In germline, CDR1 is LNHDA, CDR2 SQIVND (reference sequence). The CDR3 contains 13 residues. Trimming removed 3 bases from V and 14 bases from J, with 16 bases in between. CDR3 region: CASSIGPIGGLFF. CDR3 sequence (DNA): TGTGCCAGTAGTATTGGGCCGATCGGGGGACTGTTTTTT.

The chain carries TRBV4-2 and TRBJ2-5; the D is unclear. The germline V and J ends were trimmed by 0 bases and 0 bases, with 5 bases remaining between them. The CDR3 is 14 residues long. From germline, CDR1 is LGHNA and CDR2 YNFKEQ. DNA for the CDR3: TGTGCCAGCAGCCAAGATGGCTACCAAGAGACCCAGTACTTC. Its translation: CASSQDGYQETQYF.

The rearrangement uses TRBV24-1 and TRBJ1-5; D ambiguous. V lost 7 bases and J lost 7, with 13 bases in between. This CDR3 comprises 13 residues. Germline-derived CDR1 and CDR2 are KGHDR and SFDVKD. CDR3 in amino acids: CATRGNSGQPQHF. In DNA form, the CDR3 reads TGTGCCACCAGGGGAAACAGTGGCCAGCCCCAGCATTTT.

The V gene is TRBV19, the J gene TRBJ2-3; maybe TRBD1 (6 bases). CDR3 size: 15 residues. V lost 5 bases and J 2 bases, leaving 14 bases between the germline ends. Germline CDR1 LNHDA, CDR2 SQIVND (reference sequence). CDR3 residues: CASSQGSHPTDTQYF. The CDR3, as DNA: TGTGCCAGTAGTCAGGGGTCCCACCCCACAGATACGCAGTATTTT.

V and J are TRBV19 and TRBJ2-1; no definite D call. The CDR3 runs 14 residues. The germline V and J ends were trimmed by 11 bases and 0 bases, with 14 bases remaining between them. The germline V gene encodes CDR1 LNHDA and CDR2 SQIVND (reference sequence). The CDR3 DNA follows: TGTGCCTCATCTGGCGTGAGCTCCTACAATGAGCAGTTCTTC. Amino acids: CASSGVSSYNEQFF.

Here the CDR3 reads CASSLAPGGVNEKLFF. CDR3 in DNA: TGTGCCAGCAGCTTAGCGCCCGGAGGAGTAAATGAAAAACTGTTTTTT. The chain uses TRBV11-1 and TRBJ1-4; D remains ambiguous. CDR3 size: 16 residues. Trimming removed 0 bases at V and 5 bases at J, with 13 bases between. Germline-derived CDR1 and CDR2 are SGHAT and FQDESV (reference sequence).

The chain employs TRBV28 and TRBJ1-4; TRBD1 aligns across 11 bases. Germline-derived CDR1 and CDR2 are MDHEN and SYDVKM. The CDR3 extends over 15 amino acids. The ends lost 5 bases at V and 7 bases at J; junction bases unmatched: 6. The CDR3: CASSKRTGGREKLFF. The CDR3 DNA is TGTGCCAGCAGTAAACGGACAGGGGGCCGTGAAAAACTGTTTTTT.

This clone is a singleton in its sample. CDR3 in DNA: TGTGCCAGCAGTCAACTCCCTAGGGGGGTGGTCAATCAGCCCCAGCATTTT. This gives the protein CASSQLPRGVVNQPQHF. The V gene is TRBV2, the J gene TRBJ1-5, with D possibly being TRBD1 (6 bases). The CDR3 sequence is 17 residues long. The germline CDR1 and CDR2 sequences are SNHLY and FYNNEI. The V and J ends lost 5 bases and 3 bases respectively, with 20 bases between them. The full variable domain, rest sourced from reference TRBV2 and TRBJ1-5, is EPEVTQTPSHQVTQMGQEVILRCVPISNHLYFYWYRQILGQKVEFLVSFYNNEISEKSEIFDDQFSVERPDGSNFTLKIRSTKLEDSAMYFCASSQLPRGVVNQPQHFGDGTRLSIL.

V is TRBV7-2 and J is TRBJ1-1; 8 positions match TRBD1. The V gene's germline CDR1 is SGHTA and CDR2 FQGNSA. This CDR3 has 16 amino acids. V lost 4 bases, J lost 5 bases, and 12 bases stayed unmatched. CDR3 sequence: CASSSIRGQGATEAFF. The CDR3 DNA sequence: TGTGCCAGCAGCTCTATAAGAGGGCAGGGGGCGACTGAAGCTTTCTTT.

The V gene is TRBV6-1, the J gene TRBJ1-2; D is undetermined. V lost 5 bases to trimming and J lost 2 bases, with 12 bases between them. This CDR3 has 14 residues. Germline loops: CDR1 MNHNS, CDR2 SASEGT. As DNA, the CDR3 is TGTGCCAGCAGTTTGGCCGGGAGGAACTATGGCTACACCTTC. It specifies CASSLAGRNYGYTF.

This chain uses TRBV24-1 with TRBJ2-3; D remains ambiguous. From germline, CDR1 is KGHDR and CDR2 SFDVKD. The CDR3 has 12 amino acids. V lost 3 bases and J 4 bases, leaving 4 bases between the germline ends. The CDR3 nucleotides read TGTGCCACCAGTGATAAATCAGATACGCAGTATTTT. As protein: CATSDKSDTQYF.

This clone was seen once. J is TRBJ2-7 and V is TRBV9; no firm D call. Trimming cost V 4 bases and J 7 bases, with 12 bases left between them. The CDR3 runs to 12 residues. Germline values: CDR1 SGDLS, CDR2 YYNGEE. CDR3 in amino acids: CASSTPSIEQYF. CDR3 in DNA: TGTGCCAGCAGCACACCTAGTATAGAGCAGTACTTC.

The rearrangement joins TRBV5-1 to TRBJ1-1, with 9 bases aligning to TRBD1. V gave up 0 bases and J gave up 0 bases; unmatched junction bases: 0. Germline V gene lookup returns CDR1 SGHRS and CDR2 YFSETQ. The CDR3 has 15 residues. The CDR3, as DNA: TGCGCCAGCAGCTTGGGGACAGGGGTGAACACTGAAGCTTTCTTT. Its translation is CASSLGTGVNTEAFF. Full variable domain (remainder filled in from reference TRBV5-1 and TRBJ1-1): KAGVTQTPRYLIKTRGQQVTLSCSPISGHRSVSWYQQTPGQGLQFLFEYFSETQRNKGNFPGRFSGRQFSNSRSEMNVSTLELGDSALYLCASSLGTGVNTEAFFGQGTRLTVV.

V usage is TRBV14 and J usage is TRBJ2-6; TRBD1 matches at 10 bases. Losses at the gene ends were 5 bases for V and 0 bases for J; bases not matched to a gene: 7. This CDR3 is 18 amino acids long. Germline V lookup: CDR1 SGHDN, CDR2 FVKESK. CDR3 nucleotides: TGTGCCAGCAGCGCCGGGACAGGGGCCCTCTCTGGGGCCAACGTCCTGACTTTC. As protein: CASSAGTGALSGANVLTF.

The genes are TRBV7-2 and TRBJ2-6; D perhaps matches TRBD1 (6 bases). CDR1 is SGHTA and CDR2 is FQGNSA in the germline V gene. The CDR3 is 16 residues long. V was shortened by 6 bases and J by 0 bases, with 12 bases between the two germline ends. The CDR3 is CASRRGSDSGANVLTF. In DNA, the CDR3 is TGTGCCAGCAGGAGGGGGTCCGACTCTGGGGCCAACGTCCTGACTTTC.

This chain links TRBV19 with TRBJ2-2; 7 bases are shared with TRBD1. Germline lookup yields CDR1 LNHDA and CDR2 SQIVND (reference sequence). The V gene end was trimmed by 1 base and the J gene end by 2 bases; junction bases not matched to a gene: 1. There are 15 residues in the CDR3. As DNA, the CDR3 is TGTGCCAGTAGTATAGGACAGGGAAACACCGGGGAGCTGTTTTTT. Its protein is CASSIGQGNTGELFF. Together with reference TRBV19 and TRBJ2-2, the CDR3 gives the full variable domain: DGGITQSPKYLFRKEGQNVTLSCEQNLNHDAMYWYRQDPGQGLRLIYYSQIVNDFQKGDIAEGYSVSREKKESFPLTVTSAQKNPTAFYLCASSIGQGNTGELFFGEGSRLTVL.

CDR3 protein: CASSLFADRGFDGYTF. DNA of the CDR3: TGTGCCAGCAGTTTATTTGCCGACAGGGGCTTTGATGGCTACACCTTC. The V gene is TRBV27, the J gene TRBJ1-2, with 8 bases aligning to TRBD1. The V gene's germline CDR1 is MNHEY and CDR2 SMNVEV (reference sequence). After removal of 1 base from V and 6 bases from J, the junction contained 10 bases not matched to a gene. This CDR3 contains 16 residues.